The entry that follows covers one T cell receptor (beta chain) sequence. Antigen unknown. This sample is part of a study of beta chain features in type 1 diabetes. Overall study results and limits: Across patients, naive, central memory and Treg TCRB repertoires exhibited apparently greater similarity than was observed across healthy donors. In every one of the four CD4+ subsets, TCRB CDR3s were moderately but significantly shorter in Type 1 diabetes patients. Researchers cautioned that cDNA sequencing could over-represent cells with high TCR expression.

Blood was drawn once from each donor into heparinised tubes. The draws averaged around 0.12 L. Reverse transcription of all isolated RNA meant that expressed TCRB transcripts were sequenced. Naive, central memory and regulatory T cell samples came to a mean of about 3.9 million reads. Data came from immunoSEQ multiplex PCR; TCRdb stores just in-frame clones and leaves some out. The table records approximately 250,000 clones, less than 30% of them present only once. Germline loops: CDR1 SGHNT, CDR2 YENEEA. The V end lost 6 bases, the J end lost 5 bases, and 12 bases lay between the germline ends. This CDR3 has 13 residues.

Sequences were obtained from naive CD4+ T cells from blood. The TCR sequence derives from a woman aged 30 to 39 with type 1 diabetes. The V and J genes are TRBV11-3 and TRBJ2-3; the D is unclear. CDR3 in amino acids: CASSDRTGDTQYF. The CDR3 DNA sequence: TGTGCCAGCAGTGATCGAACGGGAGATACGCAGTATTTT. The full variable domain, its missing parts supplied by reference TRBV11-3 and TRBJ2-3, is EAGVVQSPRYKIIEKKQPVAFWCNPISGHNTLYWYLQNLGQGPELLIRYENEEAVDDSQLPKDRFSAERLKGVDSTLKIQPAELGDSAVYLCASSDRTGDTQYFGPGTRLTVL.